The 10 T cell receptor beta chains reported below all come from one sample, sequenced in a study of blood T cell repertoires in COVID-19. Only in-frame clones appear in the TCRdb table, and some are missing; sequencing was by immunoSEQ multiplex PCR. The sample contains some 57,000 clones, around 89% of which appear only once. Input material: peripheral blood. These receptors all come from a man in his 60s with acute or convalescent COVID-19.

This clone was detected a few times. The rearrangement uses TRBV9 and TRBJ2-7; 8 bases match TRBD1. The ends lost 4 bases at V and 6 bases at J; junction bases unmatched: 12. Germline V gives CDR1 SGDLS, CDR2 YYNGEE. This CDR3 spans 15 amino acids. This chain's CDR3 is CASSPSPGTGFEQYF. The CDR3 bases are TGTGCCAGCAGCCCCAGTCCCGGGACAGGTTTCGAGCAGTACTTC.

The chain links TRBV30 to TRBJ1-1; no reliable D call. The CDR3 totals 14 residues. Germline V gene data show CDR1 as GTSNPN and CDR2 as SVGIG (reference sequence). Trimming removed 4 bases at V and 3 bases at J, with 15 bases between. The CDR3 loop reads CAWTNEGRDTEAFF. Here the CDR3 DNA reads TGTGCCTGGACGAACGAGGGAAGAGACACTGAAGCTTTCTTT.

CDR3 loop: CSVPGLAGYNEQFF. The CDR3 coding sequence is TGCAGCGTGCCGGGACTAGCGGGGTACAATGAGCAGTTCTTC. The chain has TRBV29-1 and TRBJ2-1, with TRBD2 identical over 13 bases. Losses at the gene ends were 6 bases for V and 4 bases for J; bases not matched to a gene: 3. Germline CDR1 reads SQVTM; CDR2 reads ANQGSEA. The CDR3 consists of 14 residues.

This chain connects TRBV27 to TRBJ1-6, with 7 positions matching TRBD1. CDR1 and CDR2 from the germline V gene are MNHEY and SMNVEV (reference sequence). V trimming: 5 bases; J trimming: 12 bases; junction bases outside the gene matches: 4. There are 12 residues in the CDR3. This CDR3 reads CASSTGQVPLHF. CDR3 nucleotides: TGTGCCAGCAGTACCGGACAGGTACCCCTCCACTTT.

This sequence joins TRBV3-1 (or the pseudogene TRBV3-2) and TRBJ1-2; no definite D call. The CDR3 totals 17 residues. Trimming pared 0 bases from V and 5 bases from J, leaving 19 bases between. Germline V gives CDR1 LGHDT, CDR2 YNNKEL (reference sequence). The CDR3 spells CASSQDLKAGHRYGYTF. CDR3 in DNA: TGTGCCAGCAGCCAAGATCTAAAGGCAGGTCATAGATATGGCTACACCTTC.

The V call is TRBV14, the J call TRBJ2-2, with 13 bases matching TRBD2. The CDR3 covers 17 residues. CDR1 is SGHDN and CDR2 is FVKESK in the germline V gene. The V segment lost 4 bases and the J segment 0 bases; nucleotides outside the gene matches: 2. CDR3 loop: CASSPTSGGANTGELFF. The CDR3 nucleotides read TGTGCCAGCAGCCCTACTAGCGGGGGGGCGAACACCGGGGAGCTGTTTTTT.

The chain employs TRBV6-6 and TRBJ1-1, with D hard to call. The germline V gene encodes CDR1 MNHNY and CDR2 SVGAGI (reference sequence). The germline V and J ends were trimmed by 7 bases and 5 bases, with 14 bases remaining between them. This CDR3 spans 13 amino acids. The CDR3 here is CASTVTLWTEAFF. CDR3 in DNA: TGTGCCAGCACCGTAACTCTTTGGACTGAAGCTTTCTTT.

The chain links TRBV18 to TRBJ2-5, with unresolved D. The germline CDR1 and CDR2 sequences are KGHSH and LQKENI. The CDR3 totals 14 residues. The ends were cut back, 2 bases at V and 0 bases at J, with 7 bases in the middle. The CDR3 coding sequence is TGTGCCAGCTCACCAGGGCAGCACCAAGAGACCCAGTACTTC. This sequence encodes CASSPGQHQETQYF.

V gene TRBV18 combines with J gene TRBJ2-3; 8 positions match TRBD1. CDR3 length: 13 residues. CDR1 and CDR2 (germline): KGHSH, LQKENI. The V segment lost 10 bases and the J segment 6 bases; nucleotides outside the gene matches: 9. This CDR3 is CATSRGRGDTQYF. The CDR3 DNA follows: TGTGCCACCTCCAGGGGGCGCGGGGATACGCAGTATTTT.

The rearrangement uses TRBV19 and TRBJ1-1; 10 bases agree with TRBD1. Germline V gives CDR1 LNHDA, CDR2 SQIVND (reference sequence). This CDR3 is built from 17 residues. Unmatched junction bases numbered 14, after V lost 6 bases and J lost 4 bases. CDR3 sequence (DNA): TGTGCCAGTAGCGGACAGGGGGTAGTGCTAGGTGGCACTGAAGCTTTCTTT. It yields the protein CASSGQGVVLGGTEAFF.